The rows below give T cell receptor beta chains drawn from one sample of a study of cytomegalovirus exposure and HLA in healthy donors. The repertoire was sequenced with immunoSEQ multiplex PCR; TCRdb's copy has only in-frame clones and lacks some. This repertoire includes roughly 39,000 clones. The sample was PBMCs. The receptors stem from a woman in her twenties or thirties in good health and CMV-seropositive. CDR3s include the opening cysteine and the closing phenylalanine or tryptophan. The D gene is left open where the match is weak.

d_call j_call v_call cdr3_aa cdr3_nt
NA TRBJ1-2 TRBV19 CASRGAAHTF TGTGCCAGTAGAGGTGCGGCCCACACCTTC
TRBD2 TRBJ2-7 TRBV5-1 CASSAGTSGGAAAYEQYF TGCGCCAGCAGCGCCGGGACTAGCGGGGGGGCCGCGGCCTACGAGCAGTACTTC
TRBD2 TRBJ2-7 TRBV15 CATSRASGGYSYEQYF TGTGCCACCAGCAGAGCGAGCGGGGGGTACTCCTACGAGCAGTACTTC
NA TRBJ1-2 TRBV4-1 CASSPTGIMGYTF TGCGCCAGCAGCCCAACAGGGATCATGGGCTACACCTTC
NA TRBJ1-5 TRBV12-5 CASGLGEGVNQPQHF TGTGCTAGTGGTTTGGGGGAGGGGGTCAATCAGCCCCAGCATTTT
TRBD2 TRBJ2-7 TRBV19 CASRASGTSGTLSSYEQYF TGTGCCAGTAGGGCGTCTGGGACTAGCGGCACTCTAAGCTCCTACGAGCAGTACTTC
NA TRBJ1-4 TRBV28 CASSLEEKLFF TGTGCCAGCAGTTTAGAGGAAAAACTGTTTTTT
TRBD1 TRBJ1-4 TRBV5-1 CASSFGTGDEKLFF TGCGCCAGCAGCTTCGGGACAGGCGATGAAAAACTGTTTTTT
TRBD1 TRBJ1-1 TRBV7-9 CASRPPGQMNTEAFF TGTGCCAGCAGGCCACCGGGACAGATGAACACTGAAGCTTTCTTT
NA TRBJ1-3 TRBV11-2 CASSLASSGNTIYF TGTGCCAGCAGCTTAGCTAGCTCTGGAAACACCATATATTTT
NA TRBJ2-7 TRBV19 CASSHRDYEQYF TGTGCCAGTAGCCACAGGGACTACGAGCAGTACTTC
TRBD2 TRBJ2-1 TRBV11-2 CASSLGAGAVEQFF TGTGCCAGCAGCTTAGGAGCGGGGGCCGTTGAGCAGTTCTTC
TRBD1 TRBJ1-4 TRBV6-5 CASSYSWTGDEKLFF TGTGCCAGCAGTTACTCCTGGACAGGGGACGAAAAACTGTTTTTT
TRBD2 TRBJ2-3 TRBV6-5 CASSRGGSGTDTQYF TGTGCCAGCAGCCGCGGGGGGAGTGGCACAGATACGCAGTATTTT
NA TRBJ1-1 TRBV30 CASKEQASGEAFF TGTGCCTCGAAGGAACAGGCTTCGGGTGAAGCTTTCTTT
TRBD1 TRBJ2-5 TRBV7-6 CASSPTGTEQETQYF TGTGCCAGCAGCCCTACCGGGACAGAACAAGAGACCCAGTACTTC
NA TRBJ2-3 TRBV10-3 CASRETDTQYF TGTGCCTCCCGAGAGACAGATACGCAGTATTTT
NA TRBJ2-2 TRBV11-3 CASSLFSRASNTGELFF TGTGCCAGCAGCTTATTTTCCAGAGCGTCAAACACCGGGGAGCTGTTTTTT
TRBD2 TRBJ2-7 TRBV4-1 CASSQVLGKRGYYEQYF TGCGCCAGCAGCCAAGTTCTTGGCAAGCGGGGATACTACGAGCAGTACTTC